This TCR beta chain was captured in a study of shared clonotypes between healthy human individuals. A word on this clone: Its target is unknown.

For every subset, genomic DNA was evenly distributed across several immunoSEQ plates. Clones were sequenced by immunoSEQ multiplex PCR, and TCRdb holds only the in-frame ones, with some missing. The data hold around 600,000 clones, with approximately 97% observed a single time. Overall study findings and caveats: The naive CD4 repertoires of several donors were compared, and about 5% of clonotypes were shared.

Sequencing was performed on naive CD4+ T cells sorted from blood. Documented subset: CD45RA+ positively selected. The TCR originated in a woman aged 25-40 years in good health.

The CDR3 here is CASSPRSSSGRAYNEQFF. Here the CDR3 DNA reads TGTGCCAGCAGCCCTAGATCCTCTAGCGGGAGGGCCTACAATGAGCAGTTCTTC. This chain joins TRBV7-3 and TRBJ2-1; 12 bases are a match to TRBD2. The V gene's germline CDR1 is SGHTA and CDR2 FQGTGA. V lost 5 bases to trimming and J lost 2 bases; unmatched junction nucleotides: 10. This CDR3 has 18 amino acids.